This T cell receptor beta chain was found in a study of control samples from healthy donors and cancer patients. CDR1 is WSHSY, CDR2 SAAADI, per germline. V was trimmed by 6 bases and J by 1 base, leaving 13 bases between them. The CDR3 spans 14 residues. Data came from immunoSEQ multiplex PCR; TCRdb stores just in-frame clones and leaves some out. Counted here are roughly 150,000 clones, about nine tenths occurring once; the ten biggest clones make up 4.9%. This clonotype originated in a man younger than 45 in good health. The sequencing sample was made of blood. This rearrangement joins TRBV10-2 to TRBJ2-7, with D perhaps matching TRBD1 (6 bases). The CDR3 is CASSPGQLSYEQYF. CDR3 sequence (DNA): TGCGCCAGCAGCCCCGGACAGCTTTCCTACGAGCAGTACTTC.